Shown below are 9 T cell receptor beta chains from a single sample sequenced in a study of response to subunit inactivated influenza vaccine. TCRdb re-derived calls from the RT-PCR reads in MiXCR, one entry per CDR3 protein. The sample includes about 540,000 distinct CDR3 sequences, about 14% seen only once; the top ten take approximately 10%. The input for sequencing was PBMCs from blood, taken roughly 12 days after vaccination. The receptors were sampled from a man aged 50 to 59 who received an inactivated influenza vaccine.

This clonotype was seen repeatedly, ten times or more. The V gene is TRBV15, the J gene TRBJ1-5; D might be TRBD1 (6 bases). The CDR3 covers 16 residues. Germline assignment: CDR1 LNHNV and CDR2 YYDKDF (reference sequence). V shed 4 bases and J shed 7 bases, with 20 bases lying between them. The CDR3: CATSNSWYRASQPQHF. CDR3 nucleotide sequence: TGTGCCACCAGCAACTCGTGGTACAGGGCCTCGCAGCCCCAGCATTTT.

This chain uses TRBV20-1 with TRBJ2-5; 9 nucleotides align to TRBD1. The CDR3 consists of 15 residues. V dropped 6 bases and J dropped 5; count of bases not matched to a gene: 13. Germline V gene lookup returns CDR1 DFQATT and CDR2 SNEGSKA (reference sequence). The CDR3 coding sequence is TGCAGTGCAACACCGGGACAGGGCAGGAGGGAGACCCAGTACTTC. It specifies CSATPGQGRRETQYF.

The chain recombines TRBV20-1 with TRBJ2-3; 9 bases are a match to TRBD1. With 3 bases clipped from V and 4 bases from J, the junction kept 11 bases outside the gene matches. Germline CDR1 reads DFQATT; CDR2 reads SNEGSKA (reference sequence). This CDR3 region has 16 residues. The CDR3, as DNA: TGCAGTGCTAGGCGAGGAACAGGGGGCACAGCAGATACGCAGTATTTT. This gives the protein CSARRGTGGTADTQYF.

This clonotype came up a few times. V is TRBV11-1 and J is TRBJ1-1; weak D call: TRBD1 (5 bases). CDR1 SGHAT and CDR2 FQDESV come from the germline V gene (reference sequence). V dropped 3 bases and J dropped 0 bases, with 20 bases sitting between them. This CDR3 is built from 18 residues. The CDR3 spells CASSFRPRGVKMNTEAFF. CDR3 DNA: TGTGCCAGCAGCTTCCGCCCCAGAGGGGTTAAGATGAACACTGAAGCTTTCTTT.

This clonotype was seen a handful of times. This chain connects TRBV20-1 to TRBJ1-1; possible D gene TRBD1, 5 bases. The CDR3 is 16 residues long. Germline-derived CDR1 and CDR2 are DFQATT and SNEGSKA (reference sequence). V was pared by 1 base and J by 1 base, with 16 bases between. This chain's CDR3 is CSARVPLGRKNTEAFF. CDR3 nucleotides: TGCAGTGCTAGAGTACCTCTGGGACGGAAGAACACTGAAGCTTTCTTT.

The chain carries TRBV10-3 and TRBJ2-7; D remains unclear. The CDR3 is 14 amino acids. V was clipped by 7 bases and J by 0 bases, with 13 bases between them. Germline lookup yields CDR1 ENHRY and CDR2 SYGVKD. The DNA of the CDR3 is TGTGCCATCACGTCAACAGCGAGCTCCTACGAGCAGTACTTC. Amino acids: CAITSTASSYEQYF.

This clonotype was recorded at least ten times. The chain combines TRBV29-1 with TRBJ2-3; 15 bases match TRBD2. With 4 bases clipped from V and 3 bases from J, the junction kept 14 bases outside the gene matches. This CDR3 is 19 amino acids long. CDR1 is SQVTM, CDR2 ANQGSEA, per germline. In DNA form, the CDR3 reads TGCAGCGTTGCTCGTCTTGGACTAGCGGGAGGGTCGGGGACAGATACGCAGTATTTT. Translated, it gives CSVARLGLAGGSGTDTQYF.

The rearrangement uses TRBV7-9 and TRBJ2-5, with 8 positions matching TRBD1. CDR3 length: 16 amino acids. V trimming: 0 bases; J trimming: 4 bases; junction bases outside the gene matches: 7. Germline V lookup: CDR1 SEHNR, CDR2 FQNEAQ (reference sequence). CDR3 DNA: TGTGCCAGCAGCTTAGCATCAGGGACAGGCATAGAGACCCAGTACTTC. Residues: CASSLASGTGIETQYF.

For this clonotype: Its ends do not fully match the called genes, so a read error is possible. CDR3 residues: CARSSGLYGYTF. The CDR3 bases are TGTGCCAGGAGCTCCGGGCTTTATGGCTACACCTTC. The rearrangement links TRBV7-9 to TRBJ1-2, with D hard to call. Germline assignment: CDR1 SEHNR and CDR2 FQNEAQ (reference sequence). The CDR3 sequence is 12 residues long.